This T cell receptor (beta chain) was sequenced in a study of CD8+ T cells in alopecia areata (dated by TCRdb to 2017 to 2018). About the full investigation: Treated patients were enrolled in an open-label pilot trial of oral tofacitinib, 5 to 10 mg twice daily, for moderate-to-severe alopecia areata. Biopsies were taken from tofacitinib-treated patients at baseline and again at 4 and 24 weeks into treatment, and several of those patients also had a later scalp biopsy. Scalp tissue and sorted CD4+ and CD8+ peripheral blood T cells from patchy and totalis/universalis alopecia areata patients and from healthy controls were covered by human TCRbeta sequencing. Amplification of TCRbeta CDR3 regions was done by immunoSEQ multiplex PCR using 35 Vbeta forward primers and 13 Jbeta reverse primers. Scalp clonality was compared across normal scalp (n=4), patchy alopecia areata scalp (n=8), and alopecia totalis/universalis scalp (n=8). To study T cell clonal expansion in alopecia areata, the researchers applied high-throughput TCRbeta sequencing to both the C3H/HeJ mouse model and human patients. Patients received tofacitinib for 6 to 18 months and were then followed off drug for 6 months to check for delayed response and recurrence. The SALT score, which quantifies the percentage of affected scalp surface area, was used to measure disease severity in treated patients. RNA was obtained with the PAXgene miRNA kit for fixed scalp, the miRNeasy kit for PBMCs, and the RNeasy kit for mouse skin. The full study reports these points: Higher clonality and more expanded CD8+ clones were observed in lesional scalp than in normal scalp, particularly in alopecia totalis/universalis, a finding suggestive of antigenic drive. Shared TCR sequences between patients were less evident than in mice, which may be partly attributable to HLA diversity in the patient population. With tofacitinib, both scalp clonality and the number of expanded CD8+ clones among the top 100 scalp clones went down significantly. Resident alphabeta T cells in normal human skin are also sequenced, complicating scalp TCR repertoire analysis, unlike mouse skin dominated by gammadelta T cells. Because the treated cohort was small and had just a single nonresponder, larger studies are needed to establish links between baseline CD8+ expansion and response. During tofacitinib treatment, many expanded lesional clones stuck around in both scalp and blood, and this persistence may partly explain why relapse happens after treatment is stopped.

The library came from the immunoSEQ multiplex PCR assay. For TCR sequencing, RNA was extracted from every sample and reverse transcribed into cDNA to serve as template. First-strand cDNA was synthesized with SuperScript III using a 2:1 mix of oligo-dT and random hexamers. Amplification bias was assessed with a synthetic immune receptor repertoire, and residual bias was removed computationally. As for the original processing: Raw reads were preprocessed to remove errors, and CDR3 was defined according to IMGT conventions as the region from the conserved cysteine to phenylalanine. Clonality was computed as 1 minus the Shannon entropy, with the entropy normalized by log2 of the number of productive unique TCRs. Whether each scalp clone was CD4 or CD8 was inferred by checking scalp TCRbeta sequences against the CD4 and CD8 repertoires from sorted blood. What TCRdb holds here is the immuneACCESS table cut down to in-frame rearrangements. Part of the clones is not present; checked against another copy, under half of the missing clones reflect an unresolved V gene, and the others are unexplained. V, J and clone size derive from that table, while D and trimming were established from the DNA sequence. The sample records fewer than 250,000 clones, 64% of which are singletons. Jointly, the top ten make up approximately 1.3% of the sample.

In its sample, this clone was seen once. Its antigen is not yet known. Base qualities are not at hand, and no much larger clone is one base apart. This sample's treatment or condition label indicates: oral pan-JAK inhibitor, 5-10 mg twice daily. Peripheral blood and lesional scalp punch biopsies were obtained from patients with alopecia areata. After PBMCs were isolated by density centrifugation and stained for CD3, CD4 and CD8, a FACSAria was used to sort CD4+ and CD8+ T cells. The CDR3, cysteine through phenylalanine, is 14 amino acids long. The only DNA kept is the CDR3, 42 bases in frame from the first base. The V and J ends are trimmed by 5 bases and 7 bases, leaving 12 bases between them. CDR1 MNHEY and CDR2 SVGAGI are derived from the germline V gene.

This material consisted of CD4+ T cells sorted from blood, taken between weeks 47 and 50, from a patient treated with tofacitinib. This receptor was obtained from a human donor with alopecia areata. The chain employs TRBV6-5 and TRBJ1-6; the D gene assignment is ambiguous. The CDR3 corresponds to CASSNGRRNSPLHF. In nucleotides, the sequence is TGTGCCAGCAGTAACGGACGGCGGAATTCACCCCTCCACTTT.